The 17 T cell receptor beta chains listed next were all sequenced from one sample in a study of blood T cell repertoires in COVID-19. Method: immunoSEQ multiplex PCR; TCRdb's copy keeps in-frame clones and lacks some. Altogether some 110,000 clones are present, over 80% being singletons, with the ten largest covering 15%. Sequencing input: peripheral blood. These receptors originate from a man in his fifties or sixties with acute or convalescent COVID-19.

This clone was found once. V gene TRBV5-1 combines with J gene TRBJ1-2, with D hard to call. There are 12 residues in the CDR3. V was clipped by 0 bases and J by 4 bases, with 4 bases between them. The germline V gene encodes CDR1 SGHRS and CDR2 YFSETQ. CDR3 residues: CASSLGSYGYTF. In DNA form, the CDR3 reads TGCGCCAGCAGCTTGGGCAGCTATGGCTACACCTTC.

The rearrangement uses TRBV5-4 and TRBJ2-2; 9 bases map to TRBD2. Germline V gene sequence: CDR1 SGHNT, CDR2 YYREEE (reference sequence). With 5 bases clipped from V and 3 bases from J, the junction kept 8 bases outside the gene matches. The CDR3 sequence is 16 residues long. This CDR3 reads CASSSGLAGYTGELFF. The CDR3 nucleotides read TGTGCCAGCAGTTCGGGTCTAGCGGGGTACACCGGGGAGCTGTTTTTT.

J is TRBJ2-7 and V is TRBV1; the table's D call, TRBD1, was not checked against the DNA. TRBV1 is flagged as a pseudogene. The CDR3 is 12 residues long. The CDR3 sequence: CTSSQDSGEQYF. The CDR3 nucleotides are TGCACCAGCAGCCAAGACAGTGGCGAGCAGTACTTC.

This rearrangement joins TRBV5-6 to TRBJ1-3; D remains ambiguous. Looked up from germline, CDR1 is SGHDT and CDR2 is YYEEEE. The V end lost 2 bases, the J end lost 2 bases, and 8 bases lay between the germline ends. CDR3 size: 14 residues. CDR3 sequence (DNA): TGTGCCAGCAGCTTCGGTCTTACTGGAAACACCATATATTTT. Protein product: CASSFGLTGNTIYF. The full variable domain, with the rest looked up from reference TRBV5-6 and TRBJ1-3, is DAGVTQSPTHLIKTRGQQVTLRCSPKSGHDTVSWYQQALGQGPQFIFQYYEEEERQRGNFPDRFSGHQFPNYSSELNVNALLLGDSALYLCASSFGLTGNTIYFGEGSWLTVV.

This sequence joins TRBV4-1 and TRBJ2-7, with 11 bases matching TRBD2. CDR3 length: 16 residues. Looked up from germline, CDR1 is MGHRA and CDR2 is YSYEKL. V gave up 4 bases and J gave up 5 bases; unmatched junction bases: 10. CDR3 sequence (DNA): TGCGCCAGCAGCCCCACACCTAGCGGGAGGCGCGACGAGCAGTACTTC. It translates to CASSPTPSGRRDEQYF.

This clone was counted only a few times. The chain joins TRBV11-2 to TRBJ2-2, with D possibly matching TRBD2 (5 bases). CDR3 length: 16 amino acids. Germline V gene data show CDR1 as SGHAT and CDR2 as FQNNGV. Deletions cut 5 bases from V and 4 bases from J, with 17 bases between. This CDR3 is CASSPRFSEATGELFF. The CDR3, as DNA: TGTGCCAGCAGCCCCCGTTTTTCGGAGGCCACCGGGGAGCTGTTTTTT.

In DNA form, the CDR3 reads TGTGCCAGCAGTAAGGACAGCCCGAAGACTGAAGCTTTCTTT. Encoded protein: CASSKDSPKTEAFF. The chain joins TRBV6-5 to TRBJ1-1, with a possible D match to TRBD1 (6 bases). Germline V gene data show CDR1 as MNHEY and CDR2 as SVGAGI. Trimming removed 5 bases from V and 5 bases from J, with 15 bases in between. The CDR3 spans 14 residues.

This chain connects TRBV6-4 to TRBJ2-3; the match to TRBD2 covers 8 bases. Trimming at V came to 3 bases and at J to 0 bases, leaving 11 bases not matched to a gene. The CDR3 spans 18 residues. The V gene's germline CDR1 is MRHNA and CDR2 SNTAGT. The CDR3 here is CASSESPPSGQSTDTQYF. CDR3 DNA: TGTGCCAGCAGTGAAAGCCCCCCTAGCGGGCAAAGCACAGATACGCAGTATTTT.

The V and J genes are TRBV6-5 and TRBJ1-1, with a possible D match to TRBD1 (5 bases). V gave up 0 bases and J gave up 0 bases, with 11 bases separating them. The CDR3 loop spans 16 amino acids. Germline-derived CDR1 and CDR2 are MNHEY and SVGAGI. In DNA form, the CDR3 reads TGTGCCAGCAGTTACTCCTTGACAGTAATGAACACTGAAGCTTTCTTT. As protein: CASSYSLTVMNTEAFF.

The V call is TRBV11-3, the J call TRBJ2-7; TRBD2 matches 14 bases. V gave up 8 bases and J gave up 9 bases; unmatched junction bases: 9. There are 14 residues in the CDR3. The germline CDR1 and CDR2 sequences are SGHNT and YENEEA. CDR3: CASGEGLAGVVQYF. The CDR3 coding sequence is TGTGCCAGCGGAGAGGGACTAGCGGGAGTAGTGCAGTACTTC.

The chain recombines TRBV29-1 with TRBJ1-2, with TRBD1 identical over 7 bases. CDR3 length: 17 residues. Germline trimming cut 2 bases from V and 2 bases from J; bases unmatched to any gene: 14. Germline V lookup: CDR1 SQVTM, CDR2 ANQGSEA. Here the CDR3 reads CSVEKQGGEDWNYGYTF. Written as DNA, the CDR3 is TGCAGCGTTGAAAAACAAGGGGGCGAGGATTGGAACTATGGCTACACCTTC.

This chain joins TRBV18 and TRBJ1-3; possible D gene TRBD1, 5 bases. The CDR3 has 16 residues. V was shortened by 2 bases and J by 3 bases, with 14 bases between the two germline ends. CDR1 and CDR2 from the germline V gene are KGHSH and LQKENI. CDR3 residues: CASSPKSGNYGNTIYF. DNA of the CDR3: TGTGCCAGCTCACCAAAGTCAGGGAACTATGGAAACACCATATATTTT. Filled out from reference TRBV18 and TRBJ1-3, the complete variable domain reads NAGVMQNPRHLVRRRGQEARLRCSPMKGHSHVYWYRQLPEEGLKFMVYLQKENIIDESGMPKERFSAEFPKEGPSILRIQQVVRGDSAAYFCASSPKSGNYGNTIYFGEGSWLTVV.

A single count supports this clone. The chain uses TRBV20-1 and TRBJ2-7; the D gene is possibly TRBD2 (5 bases). The CDR3 has 11 amino acids. Germline assignment: CDR1 DFQATT and CDR2 SNEGSKA (reference sequence). With 6 bases removed from V and 3 bases from J, the gap between germline ends came to 9 bases. The CDR3 loop is CSALTSYEQYF. The DNA for the CDR3 is TGCAGTGCCCTTACTAGCTACGAGCAGTACTTC.

The chain joins TRBV5-1 to TRBJ2-6; a possible D gene is TRBD1 (6 bases). Trimming cost V 6 bases and J 2 bases, with 12 bases left between them. This CDR3 is 15 amino acids long. The germline V gene encodes CDR1 SGHRS and CDR2 YFSETQ. The DNA of the CDR3 is TGCGCCAGCACCATGACAGGCACTGGGGCCAACGTCCTGACTTTC. Protein sequence: CASTMTGTGANVLTF.

The rearrangement joins TRBV5-6 to TRBJ2-1, with TRBD2 identical over 7 bases. Germline lookup yields CDR1 SGHDT and CDR2 YYEEEE. The CDR3 loop spans 16 amino acids. The trim removed 2 bases at V and 5 bases at J, leaving 10 bases unmatched. CDR3 amino acids: CASSFQVGAGNNEQFF. In DNA form, the CDR3 reads TGTGCCAGCAGCTTCCAAGTAGGAGCGGGAAACAATGAGCAGTTCTTC.

The chain is built from TRBV30 and TRBJ2-2; 11 bases are shared with TRBD2. Germline V gene sequence: CDR1 GTSNPN, CDR2 SVGIG (reference sequence). Unmatched junction bases numbered 14, after V lost 6 bases and J lost 5 bases. The CDR3 is 17 residues long. The CDR3 region is CACTDPVAGGETGELFF. The DNA of the CDR3 is TGTGCCTGTACGGATCCAGTAGCGGGAGGGGAGACCGGGGAGCTGTTTTTT.

This chain links TRBV5-6 with TRBJ1-5; 10 nucleotides align to TRBD1. The CDR3 totals 13 residues. Germline assignment: CDR1 SGHDT and CDR2 YYEEEE. J was trimmed by 9 bases and V by 3 bases; bases with no gene match: 3. The CDR3 here is CASSWDRGGPQHF. In nucleotides, the CDR3 is TGTGCCAGCAGCTGGGACAGGGGAGGGCCCCAGCATTTT.